This T cell receptor (beta chain) is drawn from a study of shared clonotypes between healthy human individuals. This clone showed up just once. The antigen remains undetermined. Germline V CDR1 and CDR2: SNHLY, FYNNEI. The CDR3 has 14 amino acids. The ends were cut back, 6 bases at V and 9 bases at J, with 18 bases in the middle. Study-wide results and caveats: Represented diversity, genetic and exposure-history alike, was limited by few donors.

TCRdb's table, derived via immunoSEQ multiplex PCR, lists solely in-frame clones and lacks some. Of 980,000 or so clones in the sample, more than 75% are singletons; the top ten hold roughly 1.5%. The sequence came from a man in his late teens or twenties in good health. This chain connects TRBV2 to TRBJ2-1; either TRBD1 or TRBD2 may supply D (6 bases each). The sequenced material came from memory CD4+ T cells sorted from blood. Subset described: CD45RA-negative fraction. In nucleotides, the CDR3 is TGTGCCAGCAGCGAGATCAACAAGGGGGGTGAGCAGTTCTTC. This sequence encodes CASSEINKGGEQFF.